This entry is about one T cell receptor beta chain. The data originate from a study of T cells in Graves' hyperthyroidism and ophthalmopathy. CDR1 and CDR2 (germline): LGHNA, YNFKEQ. V was trimmed by 6 bases and J by 8 bases, leaving 16 bases between them. The CDR3 sequence is 13 residues long. The TCR beta CDR3 regions underwent amplification using RNA transcripts as the source. First-round RT-PCR of the TCR CDR3 relied on the HTBI primer set. Using its own MiXCR run on the multiplex PCR reads, TCRdb lists one record per CDR3 protein. The table records about 840,000 distinct CDR3 sequences, over 35% of them present only once.

The chain couples TRBV4-2 to TRBJ2-5, with a tentative D call TRBD2 (5 bases). Source material: blood. This TCR derives from a man between 18 and 35 years old with Graves' hyperthyroidism. The CDR3 region has the DNA TGTGCCAGCAGTCCGCGCTTACTAGACACCCAGTACTTC. The encoded protein is CASSPRLLDTQYF.